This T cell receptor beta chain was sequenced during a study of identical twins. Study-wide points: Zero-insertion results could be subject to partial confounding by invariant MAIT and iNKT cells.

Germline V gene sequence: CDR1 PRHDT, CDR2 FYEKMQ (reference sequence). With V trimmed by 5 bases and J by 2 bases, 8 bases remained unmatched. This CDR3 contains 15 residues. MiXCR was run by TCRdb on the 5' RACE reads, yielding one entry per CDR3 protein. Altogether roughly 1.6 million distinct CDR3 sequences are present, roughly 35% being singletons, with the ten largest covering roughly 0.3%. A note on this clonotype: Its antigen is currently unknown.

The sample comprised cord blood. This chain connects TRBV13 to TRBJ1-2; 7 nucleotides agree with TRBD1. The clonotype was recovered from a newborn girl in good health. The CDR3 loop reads CASSEDRTINYGYTF. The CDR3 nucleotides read TGTGCCAGCAGCGAGGACAGGACGATAAACTATGGCTACACCTTC.